This entry is about one T cell receptor (beta chain). Its antigen is currently not known. Base qualities are not provided; no much larger clone lies one nucleotide away. This sample is drawn from a study of T cell responses to AZD1222 COVID-19 vaccine (dated by TCRdb to the early 2020s). Background on the whole study: Because spike-specific TCR depth and breadth did not differ between the two schedules, AZD1222 recipients who got a second dose at roughly 4 weeks were pooled with those who got a second dose at roughly 12 weeks. A total of just over 230 trial participants underwent TCR sequencing, of whom 200 to 220 received two doses of AZD1222 and 26 received two doses of the MenACWY control vaccine. Trial participants were enrolled into age subgroups of 18-55, 56-69 and 70-plus years, which contained about 150, 28 and 57 TCR-sequenced participants, respectively.

The CDR3 regions of human TCRbeta chains were analyzed by immunosequencing. Per the original workflow: Repertoire TCRs were matched against a reference library of SARS-CoV-2-specific TCRs generated with the MIRA antigen-specificity platform. Breadth meant the fraction of unique TCRs that were SARS-CoV-2-associated, whereas depth meant the fraction of total T cells that were SARS-CoV-2-associated. Using the MIRA data, each spike-specific TCR was assigned both to the spike region to which the TCR was reactive and to a CD4 or CD8 class. Log10-transformed breadth and depth values were compared by one-way ANOVA with Sidak's multiple comparisons tests. As stored in TCRdb, this immuneACCESS dataset retains in-frame rearrangements with V and J assigned. A fraction of the clones does not appear; measured against another copy, unresolved V genes explain less than half of the discrepancy, and the remainder lacks a known reason. V and J calls and clone size are given by that table; D and trimming were obtained from the DNA. The sample profile shows around 95,000 clones; 87% of them were found once. The ten largest clones take up around a sixth of the sample.

The intended sense of this specimen's time point label: baseline before first vaccination. Vaccinee samples came from UK trials COV001 and COV002, including a single-blind randomized controlled phase 2/3 trial of AZD1222 (ChAdOx1 nCoV-19) in healthy adults. Trial participant PBMC samples were collected at day 0 and day 28 after the second dose for TCRbeta chain sequencing. The full study reports these points: Most participants were white British and females outnumbered males, and the authors suggested that clonal diversity may have been underestimated. The 56-69-year group was small, and its depth increase did not reach significance, likely because of low power. No day 14 peak-response samples were available, so repertoires were characterized only after the peak T cell response. Spike-specific TCR breadth and depth rose significantly after two AZD1222 doses compared with day 0 and with MenACWY recipients. Nearly half of unique spike-specific TCRs reportedly recognized epitopes outside regions mutated in the B.1.351 and B.1.1.7 variants. Conclusions about previously exposed vaccinees are limited because only six or seven AZD1222 recipients were SARS-CoV-2 seropositive at baseline. The whole spike protein was spanned by vaccine-associated CD4 TCRs, and dominant responses were seen in regions 160-218 and 743-854.

Measured from the cysteine to the phenylalanine, the CDR3 is 19 residues long. Just CDR3 DNA is preserved here, 57 bases in frame from base 1. Via the germline V gene (reference sequence), CDR1 is MNHNY and CDR2 SVGAGI. V is cut back by 5 bases and J by 6 bases, with 18 bases in the junction unmatched. In this chain, TRBV6-6 is recombined with TRBJ2-2, with TRBD2 matching 10 junction bases. Sample: peripheral blood, taken on day 0 of AZD1222 vaccination. The source of this sequence is an adult in good health. CDR3 sequence: CASSPLGGTSVRSSGELFF. The nucleotide sequence reads TGTGCCAGCAGTCCACTCGGGGGGACTAGCGTACGTTCATCCGGGGAGCTGTTTTTT.